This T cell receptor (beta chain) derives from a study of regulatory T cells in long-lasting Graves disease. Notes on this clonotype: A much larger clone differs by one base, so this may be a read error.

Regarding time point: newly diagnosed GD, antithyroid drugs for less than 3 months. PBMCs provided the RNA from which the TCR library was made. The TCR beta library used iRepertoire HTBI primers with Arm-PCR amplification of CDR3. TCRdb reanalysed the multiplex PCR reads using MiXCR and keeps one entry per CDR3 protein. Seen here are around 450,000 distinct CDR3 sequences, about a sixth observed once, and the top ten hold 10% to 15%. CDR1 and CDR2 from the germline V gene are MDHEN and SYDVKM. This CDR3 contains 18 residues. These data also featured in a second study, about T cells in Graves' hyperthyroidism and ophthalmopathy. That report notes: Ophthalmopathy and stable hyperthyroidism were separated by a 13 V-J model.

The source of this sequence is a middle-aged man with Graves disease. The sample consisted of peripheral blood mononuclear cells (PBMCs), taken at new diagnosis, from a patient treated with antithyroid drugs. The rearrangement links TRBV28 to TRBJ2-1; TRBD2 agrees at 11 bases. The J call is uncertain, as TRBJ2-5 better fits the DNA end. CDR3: CASSPMYSGRAGQETQYF. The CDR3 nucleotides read TGTGCCAGCAGTCCAATGTATAGCGGGAGGGCCGGCCAAGAGACCCAGTACTTC.